This TCR beta chain derives from a study of shared clonotypes between healthy human individuals. Study context: A couple of women and three men aged 18 to 49 served as donors.

Germline V lookup: CDR1 SGHNT, CDR2 YENEEA. With 0 bases clipped from V and 6 bases from J, the junction kept 8 bases outside the gene matches. This CDR3 is built from 17 residues. Profiling relied on immunoSEQ multiplex PCR, and the TCRdb table lists in-frame clones only, not all of them. The table shows 1.6 million or so clones, with 97% to 99% occurring only once. Sequences were obtained from naive CD4+ T cells sorted from blood. Subset meaning: CD45RA+ positively selected. This receptor was obtained from a man aged 30 to 45 in good health. The chain uses TRBV11-3 and TRBJ2-2, with 9 bases fitting TRBD2. The CDR3: CASSLDGLAGTPGELFF. The CDR3 DNA sequence: TGTGCCAGCAGCTTAGATGGCCTAGCGGGAACCCCCGGGGAGCTGTTTTTT.